The following is a TCR beta chain sequence with its context. The antigen remains undetermined. This record belongs to a study of cytomegalovirus exposure and HLA in healthy donors. Study results and caveats: A later analysis showed that HLA-associated TCR beta chains had undergone more clonal expansion than equally common others. In all likelihood, a cluster of highly shared sequence variants was a sequencing artifact. Specific recognition of CMV antigens was confirmed in vitro for a few chains (all CMV-associated).

Germline V gives CDR1 LGHNA, CDR2 YNFKEQ. This CDR3 has 19 residues. V lost 4 bases, J lost 0 bases, and 15 bases stayed unmatched. Primers included in the PCR were 60 Vbeta and 13 Jbeta primers. Sequenced by immunoSEQ multiplex PCR; TCRdb stores in-frame clones only, minus some. This table has 70,000 to 85,000 clones, around 68% appearing once. The genes are TRBV4-2 and TRBJ2-1, with 7 bases aligning to TRBD2. This sequence originates from a man aged 40-50 years in good health and CMV-seropositive. Sequencing was done on a sample of PBMCs. The CDR3 nucleotides read TGTGCCAGCAGCCCCAAAGAGCAGTATAGCGGGCGCTCCTACAATGAGCAGTTCTTC. Translating it yields CASSPKEQYSGRSYNEQFF.